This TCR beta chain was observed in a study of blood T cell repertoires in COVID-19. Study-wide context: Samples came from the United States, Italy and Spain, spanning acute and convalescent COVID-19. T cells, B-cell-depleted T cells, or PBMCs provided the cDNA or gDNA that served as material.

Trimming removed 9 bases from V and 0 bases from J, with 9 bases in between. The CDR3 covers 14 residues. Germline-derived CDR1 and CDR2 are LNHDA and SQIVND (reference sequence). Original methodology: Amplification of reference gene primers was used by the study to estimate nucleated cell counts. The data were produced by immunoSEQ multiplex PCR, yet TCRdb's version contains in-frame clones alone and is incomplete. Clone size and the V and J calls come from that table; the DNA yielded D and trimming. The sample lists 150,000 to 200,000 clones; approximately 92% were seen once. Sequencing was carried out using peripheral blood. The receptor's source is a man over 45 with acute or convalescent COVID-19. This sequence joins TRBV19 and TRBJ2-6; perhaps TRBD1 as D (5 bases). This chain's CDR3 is CASRVVSGANVLTF. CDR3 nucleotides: TGTGCCAGCAGGGTTGTCTCTGGGGCCAACGTCCTGACTTTC.